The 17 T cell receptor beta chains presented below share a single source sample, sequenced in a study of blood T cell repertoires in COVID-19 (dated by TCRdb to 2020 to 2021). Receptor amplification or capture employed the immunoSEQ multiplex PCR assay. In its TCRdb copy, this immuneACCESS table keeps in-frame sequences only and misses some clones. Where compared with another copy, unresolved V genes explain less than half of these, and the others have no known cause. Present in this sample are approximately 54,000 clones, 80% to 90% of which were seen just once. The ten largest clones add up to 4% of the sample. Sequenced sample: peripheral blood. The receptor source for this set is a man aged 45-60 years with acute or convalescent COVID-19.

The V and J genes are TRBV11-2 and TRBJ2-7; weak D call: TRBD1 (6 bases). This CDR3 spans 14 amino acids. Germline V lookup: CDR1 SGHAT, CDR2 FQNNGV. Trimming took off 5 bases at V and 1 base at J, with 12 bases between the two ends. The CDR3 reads CASSPPGESYEQYF. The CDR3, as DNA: TGTGCCAGCAGCCCCCCAGGGGAATCCTACGAGCAGTACTTC.

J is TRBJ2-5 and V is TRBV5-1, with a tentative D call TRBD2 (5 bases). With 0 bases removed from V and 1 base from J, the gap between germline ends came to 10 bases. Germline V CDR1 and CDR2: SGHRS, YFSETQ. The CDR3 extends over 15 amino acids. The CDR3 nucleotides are TGCGCCAGCAGCTTGGGGGTCAGCGGCCAAGAGACCCAGTACTTC. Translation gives CASSLGVSGQETQYF.

For the CDR3, the DNA is TGTGCCAGCAGCCGCGCGGGCGGGAGCTACGAGCAGTACTTC. Translating gives CASSRAGGSYEQYF. The chain recombines TRBV11-3 with TRBJ2-7, with 7 bases matching TRBD2. This CDR3 is 14 amino acids long. V trimming: 5 bases; J trimming: 3 bases; junction bases outside the gene matches: 7. Germline V gene lookup returns CDR1 SGHNT and CDR2 YENEEA.

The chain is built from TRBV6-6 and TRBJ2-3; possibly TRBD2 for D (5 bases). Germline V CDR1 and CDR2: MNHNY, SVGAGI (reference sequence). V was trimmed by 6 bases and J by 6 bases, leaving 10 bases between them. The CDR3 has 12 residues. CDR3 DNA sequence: TGTGCCAGCAGCGGTAGCGAGGATACGCAGTATTTT. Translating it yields CASSGSEDTQYF.

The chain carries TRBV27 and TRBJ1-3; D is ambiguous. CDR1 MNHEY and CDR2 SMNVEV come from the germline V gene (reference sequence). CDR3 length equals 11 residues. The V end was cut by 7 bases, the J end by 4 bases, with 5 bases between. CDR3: CASTSGNTIYF. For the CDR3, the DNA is TGTGCCAGCACTTCCGGAAACACCATATATTTT.

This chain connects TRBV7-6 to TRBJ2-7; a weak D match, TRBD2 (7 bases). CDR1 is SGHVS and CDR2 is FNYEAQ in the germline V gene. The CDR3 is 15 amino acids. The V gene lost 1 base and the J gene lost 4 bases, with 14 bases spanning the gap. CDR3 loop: CASSLVAGATYEQYF. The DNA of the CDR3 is TGTGCCAGCAGCTTAGTCGCGGGGGCGACTTACGAGCAGTACTTC. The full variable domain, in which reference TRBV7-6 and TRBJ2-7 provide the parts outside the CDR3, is GAGVSQSPRYKVTKRGQDVALRCDPISGHVSLYWYRQALGQGPEFLTYFNYEAQQDKSGLPNDRFSAERPEGSISTLTIQRTEQRDSAMYRCASSLVAGATYEQYFGPGTRLTVT.

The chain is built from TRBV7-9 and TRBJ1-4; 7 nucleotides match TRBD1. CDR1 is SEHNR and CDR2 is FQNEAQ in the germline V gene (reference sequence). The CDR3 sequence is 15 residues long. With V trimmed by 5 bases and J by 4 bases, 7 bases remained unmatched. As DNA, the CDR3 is TGTGCCAGCAGCCCCACCGGGACAGTTAATGAAAAACTGTTTTTT. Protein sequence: CASSPTGTVNEKLFF.

CDR3 DNA: TGTGCTAGTGCCCCGACAGGGGGTTACCGAACGGAGAGCTCCTACGAGCAGTACTTC. This translates into CASAPTGGYRTESSYEQYF. The chain has TRBV12-5 and TRBJ2-7; 9 positions match TRBD1. J lost 0 bases, V lost 7 bases, and 19 bases had no gene match. The CDR3 has 19 residues. Germline loops: CDR1 LGHNT, CDR2 FRNRAP.

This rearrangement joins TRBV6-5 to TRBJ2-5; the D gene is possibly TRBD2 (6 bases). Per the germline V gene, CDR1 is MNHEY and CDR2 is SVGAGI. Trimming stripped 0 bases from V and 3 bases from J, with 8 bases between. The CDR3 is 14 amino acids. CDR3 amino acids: CASSYSPSEETQYF. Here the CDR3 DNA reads TGTGCCAGCAGTTACTCTCCTAGCGAAGAGACCCAGTACTTC.

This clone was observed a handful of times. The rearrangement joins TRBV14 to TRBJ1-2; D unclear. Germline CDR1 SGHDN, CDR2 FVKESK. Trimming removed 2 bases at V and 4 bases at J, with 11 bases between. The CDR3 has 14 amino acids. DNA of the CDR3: TGTGCCAGCAGCCAAACGATGACACTCTATGGCTACACCTTC. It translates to CASSQTMTLYGYTF.

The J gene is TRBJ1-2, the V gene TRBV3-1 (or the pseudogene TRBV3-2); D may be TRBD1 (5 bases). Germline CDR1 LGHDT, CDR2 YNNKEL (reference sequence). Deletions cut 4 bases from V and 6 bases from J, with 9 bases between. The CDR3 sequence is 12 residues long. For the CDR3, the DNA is TGTGCCAGCAGCCGGGGGGAGAATGGCTACACCTTC. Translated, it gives CASSRGENGYTF.

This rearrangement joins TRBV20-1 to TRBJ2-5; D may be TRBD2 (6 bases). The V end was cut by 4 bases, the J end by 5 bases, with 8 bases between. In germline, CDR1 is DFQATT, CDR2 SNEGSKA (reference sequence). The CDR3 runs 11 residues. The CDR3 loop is CSATSAETQYF. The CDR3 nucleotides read TGCAGTGCTACTAGCGCGGAGACCCAGTACTTC.

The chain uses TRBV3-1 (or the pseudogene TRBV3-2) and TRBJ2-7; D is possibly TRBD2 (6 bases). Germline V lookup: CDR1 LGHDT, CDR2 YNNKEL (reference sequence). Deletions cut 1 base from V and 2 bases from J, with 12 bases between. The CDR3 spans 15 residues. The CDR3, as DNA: TGTGCCAGCAGCCAAGCCGCGGGACCCACCTACGAGCAGTACTTC. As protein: CASSQAAGPTYEQYF.

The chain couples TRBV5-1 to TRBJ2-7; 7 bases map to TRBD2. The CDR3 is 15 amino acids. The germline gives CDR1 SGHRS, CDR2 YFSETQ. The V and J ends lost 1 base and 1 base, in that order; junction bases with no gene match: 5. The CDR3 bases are TGCGCCAGCAGCTTGTGGGCGGGAGAGTCCTACGAGCAGTACTTC. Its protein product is CASSLWAGESYEQYF.

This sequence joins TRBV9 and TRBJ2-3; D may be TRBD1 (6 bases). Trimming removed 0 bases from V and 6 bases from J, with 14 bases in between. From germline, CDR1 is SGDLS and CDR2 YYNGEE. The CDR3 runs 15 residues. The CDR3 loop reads CASSVVGRGFDTQYF. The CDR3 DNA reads TGTGCCAGCAGCGTAGTTGGCAGGGGTTTTGATACGCAGTATTTT.

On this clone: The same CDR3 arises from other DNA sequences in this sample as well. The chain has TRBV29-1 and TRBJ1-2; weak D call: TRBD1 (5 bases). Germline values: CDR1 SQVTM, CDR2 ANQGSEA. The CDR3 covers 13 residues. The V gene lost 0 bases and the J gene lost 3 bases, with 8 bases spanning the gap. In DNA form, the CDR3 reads TGCAGCGTTGAAGACAGGGAGGACTATGGCTACACCTTC. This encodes CSVEDREDYGYTF.

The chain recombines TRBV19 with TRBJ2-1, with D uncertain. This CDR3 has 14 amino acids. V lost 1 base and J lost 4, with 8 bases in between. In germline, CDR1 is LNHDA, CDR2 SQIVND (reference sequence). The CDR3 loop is CASSIGKAYNEQFF. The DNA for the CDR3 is TGTGCCAGTAGTATAGGTAAAGCTTACAATGAGCAGTTCTTC.